One and the same sample provided the 6 T cell receptor beta chains below, sequenced in a study of blood T cell repertoires in COVID-19. Profiled with immunoSEQ multiplex PCR; TCRdb holds only in-frame clones, not every one. The sample lists tens of thousands of clones; approximately 85% were seen once. Source material: peripheral blood. The receptors here all came from a human donor in a cohort sampled during active COVID-19.

In DNA, the CDR3 is TGTGCCAGCAGTTTATCACAGGGGGTGACACCCCTCCACTTT. It yields the protein CASSLSQGVTPLHF. The V and J genes are TRBV28 and TRBJ1-6; 8 bases line up with TRBD1. The CDR3 extends over 14 amino acids. Germline values: CDR1 MDHEN, CDR2 SYDVKM. V trimming: 1 base; J trimming: 11 bases; junction bases outside the gene matches: 4.

The gene calls are TRBV11-2 and TRBJ2-5; 8 bases fit TRBD2. CDR3 length equals 15 residues. The junction had 1 base not matched to a gene; V was cut back by 0 bases and J by 1 base. Germline CDR1 and CDR2: SGHAT and FQNNGV. CDR3 nucleotide sequence: TGTGCCAGCAGCTTAGAACTAGCGGCCCAAGAGACCCAGTACTTC. This gives the protein CASSLELAAQETQYF.

V is TRBV5-1 and J is TRBJ2-3; 9 bases agree with TRBD1. The J segment lost 2 bases and the V segment lost 4 bases, leaving 5 bases of the junction unmatched. The length of the CDR3 is 15 residues. Per the germline V gene, CDR1 is SGHRS and CDR2 is YFSETQ. In DNA, the CDR3 is TGCGCCAGCAGCGGGGGGACAGGGAACACAGATACGCAGTATTTT. Its protein is CASSGGTGNTDTQYF.

The chain recombines TRBV5-6 with TRBJ1-2; D possibly corresponds to TRBD1 (6 bases). CDR3 size: 16 residues. Germline assignment: CDR1 SGHDT and CDR2 YYEEEE. The V gene lost 2 bases and the J gene lost 8 bases, with 22 bases spanning the gap. CDR3: CASSFNRWVGAEGYTF. As DNA, the CDR3 is TGTGCCAGCAGCTTCAACAGATGGGTGGGGGCGGAGGGCTACACCTTC.

This chain links TRBV11-2 with TRBJ2-5, with 7 bases lining up with TRBD1. The germline gives CDR1 SGHAT, CDR2 FQNNGV. J lost 5 bases, V lost 5 bases, and 11 bases had no gene match. The CDR3 totals 15 residues. The CDR3 region has the DNA TGTGCCAGCAGCGGACGACAGGGAGTCTACGAGACCCAGTACTTC. Protein sequence: CASSGRQGVYETQYF.

This clone was observed a single time. The junction does not match germline at one end; this may be a read error. The V gene is TRBV18, the J gene TRBJ2-7; TRBD2 matches 7 bases. Germline V gene data show CDR1 as KGHSH and CDR2 as LQKENI. The CDR3 contains 13 residues. The CDR3 spells CASSPPGPGGKFF. In nucleotides, the CDR3 is TGTGCCAGCTCACCACCGGGACCGGGGGGAAAATTTTTC.